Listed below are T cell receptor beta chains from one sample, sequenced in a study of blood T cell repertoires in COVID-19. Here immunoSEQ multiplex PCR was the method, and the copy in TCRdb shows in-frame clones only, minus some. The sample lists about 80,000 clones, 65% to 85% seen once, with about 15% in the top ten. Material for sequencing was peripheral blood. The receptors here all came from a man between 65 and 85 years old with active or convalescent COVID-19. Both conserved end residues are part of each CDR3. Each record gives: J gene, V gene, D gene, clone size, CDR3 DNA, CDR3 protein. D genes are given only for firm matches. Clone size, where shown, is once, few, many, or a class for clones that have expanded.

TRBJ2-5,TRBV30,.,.,TGTGCCTGGGTCTCTGGGGCAGCGGAGACCCAGTACTTC,CAWVSGAAETQYF
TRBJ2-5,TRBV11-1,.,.,TGTGCCAGCAGCTTTGTATCCATCGGGGTGGAAGAGACCCAGTACTTC,CASSFVSIGVEETQYF
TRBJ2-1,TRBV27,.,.,TGTGCCAGCAGTTCCTACCGAGGAGCCGAGCAGTTCTTC,CASSSYRGAEQFF
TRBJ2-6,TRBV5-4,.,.,TGTGCCAGCATCCCCCCGGGTTTTCCCCTCTCTGGGGCCAACGTCCTGACTTTC,CASIPPGFPLSGANVLTF
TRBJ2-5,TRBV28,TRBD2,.,TGTGCCAGCAGTCGACTAGCGGACCAAGAGACCCAGTACTTC,CASSRLADQETQYF
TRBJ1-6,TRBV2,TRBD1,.,TGTGCCAGCAGGGACTTCCGGGACAGGGGCTCACCCCTCCACTTT,CASRDFRDRGSPLHF
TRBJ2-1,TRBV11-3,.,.,TGTGCCAGCAGCTTCCGCAGTCCCAATGAGCAGTTCTTC,CASSFRSPNEQFF
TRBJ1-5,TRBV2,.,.,TGTGCCAGCAGTGAAGCGACAGCTGTTCAGCCCCAGCATTTT,CASSEATAVQPQHF
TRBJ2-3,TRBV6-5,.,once,TGTGCCAGCAGTTATCGGCGGGGCACAGATACGCAGTATTTT,CASSYRRGTDTQYF
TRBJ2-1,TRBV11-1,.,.,TGTGCCAGCAGCTCAGGGAGGCAAGTCTACAATGAGCAGTTCTTC,CASSSGRQVYNEQFF
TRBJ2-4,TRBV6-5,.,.,TGTGCCAGCAAGGGGGATTCACTAGCCAAAAACATTCAGTACTTC,CASKGDSLAKNIQYF
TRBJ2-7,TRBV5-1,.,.,TGCGCCAGCAGCTTGGCAGGGGGGTATTACGAGCAGTACTTC,CASSLAGGYYEQYF
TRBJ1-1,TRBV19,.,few,TGTGCCAGTAGTATCGTCTGGGGAGGAGATACTGAAGCTTTCTTT,CASSIVWGGDTEAFF
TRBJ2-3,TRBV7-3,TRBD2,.,TGTGCCAGCAGCCCCATGAGCGGGGCGTTAAGGACAGATACGCAGTATTTT,CASSPMSGALRTDTQYF
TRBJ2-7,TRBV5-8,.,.,TGTGCCAGCAGCTTCGCCTCTACAGGTTCCTACGAGCAGTACTTC,CASSFASTGSYEQYF
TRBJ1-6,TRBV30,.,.,TGTGCCTGGAGTTTAAATAATTCACCCCTCCACTTT,CAWSLNNSPLHF
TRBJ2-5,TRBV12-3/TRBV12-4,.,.,TGTGCCAGCAGGACACGGGAGACCCAGTACTTC,CASRTRETQYF
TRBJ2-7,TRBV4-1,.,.,TGCGCCAGCAGCCAATATACAAAAGGACAGCAGAAGTACGAGCAGTACTTC,CASSQYTKGQQKYEQYF
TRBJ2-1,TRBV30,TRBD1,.,TGTGCCTGGACGGGACAGGGGATTAGGAATGAGCAGTTCTTC,CAWTGQGIRNEQFF
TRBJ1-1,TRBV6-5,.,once,TGTGCCAGCAGCACTTCTCGGAACACTGAAGCTTTCTTT,CASSTSRNTEAFF
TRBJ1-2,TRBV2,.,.,TGTGCCAGCAGGGAGACTGTGACTTCTGGCTACACCTTC,CASRETVTSGYTF
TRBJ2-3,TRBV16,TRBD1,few,TGTGCCAGCAGCCGGACACAGGCCAGGGGGACGTATTTT,CASSRTQARGTYF
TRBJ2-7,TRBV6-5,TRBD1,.,TGTGCCAGCGGGACAGGGGATTTCGTGCTCTACGAGCAGTACTTC,CASGTGDFVLYEQYF
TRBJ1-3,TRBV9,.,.,TGTGCCAGCAGCGTAGAGGGGGTCTCTGGAAACACCATATATTTT,CASSVEGVSGNTIYF
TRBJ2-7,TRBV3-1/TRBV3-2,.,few,TGTGCCAGCAGCCCCACAGGCGTCGAGCAGTACTTC,CASSPTGVEQYF
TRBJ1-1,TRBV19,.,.,TGTGCCAGTGCAATTGGGGGCGCGAGGACTGAAGCTTTCTTT,CASAIGGARTEAFF
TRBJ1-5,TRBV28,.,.,TGTGCCAGCAGTTTCGGGAATCAGCCCCAGCATTTT,CASSFGNQPQHF
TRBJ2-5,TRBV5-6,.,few,TGTGCCAGCAGCTTGAAGGGGCCCCTAGGGACCCAGTACTTC,CASSLKGPLGTQYF
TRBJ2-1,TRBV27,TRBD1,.,TGTGCCAGCAGTTCGACGACAGGGGGTGGTGAGCAGTTCTTC,CASSSTTGGGEQFF
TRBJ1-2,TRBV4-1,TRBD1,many,TGCGCCAGCAGCCAAGAAGGGCTGGGGACAGGTCGACGCCAATTC,CASSQEGLGTGRRQF
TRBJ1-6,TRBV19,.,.,TGTGCCAGTAGTACGACAGTCAGATCACCCCTCCACTTT,CASSTTVRSPLHF
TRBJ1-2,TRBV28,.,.,TGTGCCAGCAGTTTACCAACAGGGCCCTATGGCTACACCTTC,CASSLPTGPYGYTF
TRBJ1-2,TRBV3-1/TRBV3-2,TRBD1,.,TGTGCCAGCAGCTTAAGGGGGACAGATAACTATGGCTACACCTTC,CASSLRGTDNYGYTF
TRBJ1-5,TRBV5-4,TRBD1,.,TGTGCCAGCAGCTTGGCGGGACAGGTCAATCAGCCCCAGCATTTT,CASSLAGQVNQPQHF
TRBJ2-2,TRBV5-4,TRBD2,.,TGTGCCAGCAGCTCAGGGACTAGCGGGGGAACCGGGGAGCTGTTTTTT,CASSSGTSGGTGELFF
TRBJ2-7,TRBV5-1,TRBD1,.,TGCGCCAGCAGCCCAGGACAGGTCCCACTGTCCGAGCAGTACTTC,CASSPGQVPLSEQYF
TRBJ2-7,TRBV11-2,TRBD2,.,TGTGCCAGCAGCTTAAGTCGGACTAGTGAGCAGTACTTC,CASSLSRTSEQYF
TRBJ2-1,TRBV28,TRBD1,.,TGTGCCAGCAGCACAGAAACAGGGGGGAGAGCCAATGAGCAGTTCTTC,CASSTETGGRANEQFF
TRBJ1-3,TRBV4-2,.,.,TGTGCCAGCAGCCAAGAGGGGTGGGGCCAGGGAGGTTATGGAAACACCATATATTTT,CASSQEGWGQGGYGNTIYF
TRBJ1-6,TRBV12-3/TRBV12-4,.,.,TGTGCCAGCGCAAATCAGGGAAATTCACCCCTCCACTTT,CASANQGNSPLHF
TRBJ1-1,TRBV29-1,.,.,TGCAGCGGGGTACTACGGAGAAACACTGAAGCTTTCTTT,CSGVLRRNTEAFF
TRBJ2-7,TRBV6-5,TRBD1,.,TGTGCCAGCGCCCCCGGACAGGGGTACGAGCAGTACTTC,CASAPGQGYEQYF
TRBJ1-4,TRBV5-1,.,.,TGCGCCAGCAGCCCGGCGGGGGTGGTTTTGGATGAAAAACTGTTTTTT,CASSPAGVVLDEKLFF
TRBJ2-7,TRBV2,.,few,TGTGCCAGCAGTGACCAGTTACCCACCTACGAGCAGTACTTC,CASSDQLPTYEQYF
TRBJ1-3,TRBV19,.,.,TGTGCCAGTAGGGAACAGGGTTCTGGAAACACCATATATTTT,CASREQGSGNTIYF
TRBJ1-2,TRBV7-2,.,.,TGTGCCAGCAGCTACCGGGACACCCTTCGCGGCTACACCTTC,CASSYRDTLRGYTF
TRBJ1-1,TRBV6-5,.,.,TGTGCCAGCAACGATGTCTTCTCAGGGGAAGCTTTCTTT,CASNDVFSGEAFF
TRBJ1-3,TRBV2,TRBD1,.,TGTGCCAGCAACTGGCAGGGGGCTTTAGACACCATATATTTT,CASNWQGALDTIYF
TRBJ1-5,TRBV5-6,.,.,TGTGCCAGCAGCTTGCTGGGCCAGCCCCAGCATTTT,CASSLLGQPQHF
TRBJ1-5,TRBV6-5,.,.,TGTGCCAGCAGCTACCGGGACACCAATCAGCCCCAGCATTTT,CASSYRDTNQPQHF
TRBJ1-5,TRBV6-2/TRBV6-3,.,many,TGTGCCAGCAGTAATGCGGGGGGGCGGAATCAGCCCCAGCATTTT,CASSNAGGRNQPQHF
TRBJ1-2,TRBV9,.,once,TGTGCCAGCAGCGTAGCTTCAGTAAGAACAGGGAACTATGGCTACACCTTC,CASSVASVRTGNYGYTF
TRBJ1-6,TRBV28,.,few,TGTGCCAGCAAGTGGGAGAGCTCCTATAATTCACCCCTCCACTTT,CASKWESSYNSPLHF
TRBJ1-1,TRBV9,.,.,TGTGCCAGCAGCGTAAGGACAAACACTGAAGCTTTCTTT,CASSVRTNTEAFF
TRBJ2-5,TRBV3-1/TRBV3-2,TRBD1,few,TGTGCCAGCAGCCAAGATATTACAGGGGGACTAGAGACCCAGTACTTC,CASSQDITGGLETQYF